These 11 T cell receptor beta chains originate from one sample sequenced in a study of CD8+ T cells in alopecia areata. As to treatment: oral pan-JAK inhibitor, 5-10 mg twice daily. It was cDNA, reverse transcribed from extracted RNA, that served as the sequencing template. Using immunoSEQ multiplex PCR, the repertoire was profiled, and TCRdb retains in-frame clones only, with some absent. The sample records about 270,000 clones, about three fifths being singletons. This specimen was CD4+ T cells sorted from blood, taken between weeks 51 and 54, from a patient treated with tofacitinib. All receptors come from a human donor with alopecia areata.

The chain has TRBV15 and TRBJ2-1; maybe TRBD2 (6 bases). Germline assignment: CDR1 LNHNV and CDR2 YYDKDF (reference sequence). V dropped 8 bases and J dropped 3 bases, with 14 bases sitting between them. The CDR3 contains 14 residues. The CDR3 nucleotides read TGTGCCACCCTTGGGGGTAGCGGCTACAATGAGCAGTTCTTC. Translation gives CATLGGSGYNEQFF.

The chain recombines TRBV27 with TRBJ1-1; 8 positions agree with TRBD1. V gave up 10 bases and J gave up 2 bases; unmatched junction bases: 15. CDR1 is MNHEY, CDR2 SMNVEV, per germline (reference sequence). The CDR3 runs to 16 residues. The CDR3 loop is CATIVRWDRLNTEAFF. The CDR3 nucleotides are TGTGCCACCATCGTCCGGTGGGACAGGTTAAACACTGAAGCTTTCTTT.

This clone was picked up a small number of times. The rearrangement uses TRBV25-1 and TRBJ2-1; TRBD1 matches at 8 bases. The V segment lost 0 bases and the J segment 8 bases; nucleotides outside the gene matches: 6. From germline, CDR1 is MGHDK and CDR2 SYGVNS. This CDR3 comprises 15 residues. The CDR3 protein is CASSEYRAGGDEQFF. For the CDR3, the DNA is TGTGCCAGCAGTGAATATAGGGCAGGGGGCGATGAGCAGTTCTTC.

The chain is built from TRBV7-9 and TRBJ2-7; D is unresolved. CDR1 is SEHNR, CDR2 FQNEAQ, per germline (reference sequence). The CDR3 contains 11 residues. The V end was cut by 5 bases, the J end by 3 bases, with 5 bases between. CDR3 in amino acids: CASSEVYEQYF. The CDR3 coding sequence is TGTGCCAGCAGCGAGGTCTACGAGCAGTACTTC.

Concerning this clone itself: The sample carries other DNA sequences with the same CDR3. This rearrangement joins TRBV29-1 to TRBJ2-1; D unclear. The CDR3 sequence is 10 residues long. The V end was cut by 2 bases, the J end by 12 bases, with 8 bases between. Germline V lookup: CDR1 SQVTM, CDR2 ANQGSEA. CDR3 protein: CSVEWGGQFF. For the CDR3, the DNA is TGCAGCGTTGAATGGGGTGGGCAGTTCTTC.

The V gene is TRBV5-1, the J gene TRBJ2-7, with TRBD1 matching 9 bases. CDR1 is SGHRS, CDR2 YFSETQ, per germline. The CDR3 is made up of 14 amino acids. Germline trimming cut 4 bases from V and 4 bases from J; bases unmatched to any gene: 6. The CDR3 reads CASSSRQGGYEQYF. In nucleotides, the CDR3 is TGCGCCAGCAGCAGCCGACAGGGGGGTTACGAGCAGTACTTC.

The CDR3, as DNA: TGTGCCAGCAGCTGGACAGGGTCTAGCACAGATACGCAGTATTTT. Its protein product is CASSWTGSSTDTQYF. This chain joins TRBV11-2 and TRBJ2-3, with 8 nucleotides matching TRBD1. Looked up from germline, CDR1 is SGHAT and CDR2 is FQNNGV. This CDR3 spans 15 amino acids. After removal of 4 bases from V and 0 bases from J, the junction contained 3 bases not matched to a gene.

J is TRBJ1-2 and V is TRBV10-3; D is unresolved. The germline V gene encodes CDR1 ENHRY and CDR2 SYGVKD. The V end lost 4 bases, the J end lost 7 bases, and 13 bases lay between the germline ends. This CDR3 is built from 13 residues. CDR3 in amino acids: CAISGNGLGGYTF. In nucleotides, the CDR3 is TGTGCCATCAGTGGTAACGGGCTGGGTGGCTACACCTTC.

The chain links TRBV2 to TRBJ1-2, with 8 nucleotides matching TRBD1. The trim removed 5 bases at V and 0 bases at J, leaving 2 bases unmatched. The CDR3 spans 14 residues. Germline CDR1 is SNHLY and CDR2 is FYNNEI. CDR3 region: CASSRTGSNYGYTF. CDR3 nucleotides: TGTGCCAGCAGTCGGACAGGGTCTAACTATGGCTACACCTTC.

Regarding this clone: The sample holds other DNA sequences that translate to the same CDR3. The chain has TRBV29-1 and TRBJ2-3; 12 bases align to TRBD2. CDR3 size: 15 residues. V dropped 6 bases and J dropped 2; count of bases not matched to a gene: 6. Germline V gene lookup returns CDR1 SQVTM and CDR2 ANQGSEA. The DNA of the CDR3 is TGCAGCGTGACGGGACTAGCGGGCCCCACAGATACGCAGTATTTT. Protein sequence: CSVTGLAGPTDTQYF.

The J gene is TRBJ1-2, the V gene TRBV4-1; D not certain. V was shortened by 1 base and J by 3 bases, with 12 bases between the two germline ends. Germline CDR1 reads MGHRA; CDR2 reads YSYEKL. This CDR3 spans 15 amino acids. The CDR3 loop reads CASSQGSPVHYGYTF. The CDR3 DNA sequence: TGCGCCAGCAGCCAAGGGTCCCCGGTTCACTATGGCTACACCTTC.